These 32 T cell receptor beta chains came from one sample sequenced in a study of CXCR3-negative and CXCR3-positive naive CD8 T cells. The authors prepared UMI-labeled TRB cDNA libraries by 5' RACE. Following a re-call of the 5' RACE reads, TCRdb has one entry per CDR3 protein and lacks DNA. This sample's table reports under 45,000 distinct CDR3 sequences. The sequencing input was memory CD8+ T cells from blood. Receptors originate from a human donor in good health. Some clones in this sample may be carry-over from other donors' samples.

J is TRBJ2-5 and V is TRBV2; with no DNA, the TCRdb D assignment of TRBD2 cannot be verified. The CDR3 has 15 amino acids. Germline assignment: CDR1 SNHLY and CDR2 FYNNEI. CDR3 sequence: CASSDPSGRQETQYF.

The rearrangement links TRBV27 to TRBJ1-2; the TCRdb D gene call, TRBD1, has no DNA to confirm it. Germline loops: CDR1 MNHEY, CDR2 SMNVEV (reference sequence). The CDR3 covers 19 residues. CDR3: CASSSYPGTEYKANYGYTF.

V is TRBV29-1 and J is TRBJ1-1; the TCRdb D gene call, TRBD1, has no DNA to confirm it. The CDR3 is 16 amino acids. Germline assignment: CDR1 SQVTM and CDR2 ANQGSEA. The CDR3 is CSVVPGQGAAGTEAFF.

V gene TRBV28 combines with J gene TRBJ1-1; TCRdb calls TRBD1, which cannot be checked without DNA. CDR1 MDHEN and CDR2 SYDVKM come from the germline V gene. The CDR3 runs 14 residues. CDR3 in amino acids: CASSFRTGRTEAFF.

This chain links TRBV4-2 with TRBJ1-1. Germline CDR1 is LGHNA and CDR2 is YNFKEQ. This CDR3 comprises 16 residues. Here the CDR3 reads CASSQDTYTAMAEAFF.

The chain uses TRBV7-2 and TRBJ2-1; TCRdb designates TRBD2, a call that cannot be tested without DNA. The CDR3 runs 15 residues. Germline CDR1 and CDR2: SGHTA and FQGNSA. Here the CDR3 reads CASSPRTSAYNEQFF.

This chain uses TRBV7-6 with TRBJ2-7. This CDR3 has 14 amino acids. The germline V gene encodes CDR1 SGHVS and CDR2 FNYEAQ. The CDR3: CASSMNREEHEQYF.

The J gene is TRBJ2-1, the V gene TRBV12-3 or TRBV12-4; TCRdb outputs TRBD1, but without DNA this stays unchecked. This CDR3 has 15 residues. CDR3: CASSFHGGEYNEQFF.

CDR3 sequence reads: CASSQMGSYTEQFF. The chain combines TRBV4-1 with TRBJ2-1. The V gene's germline CDR1 is MGHRA and CDR2 YSYEKL. This CDR3 contains 14 residues.

The chain uses TRBV20-1 and TRBJ2-1. This CDR3 spans 14 amino acids. CDR1 DFQATT and CDR2 SNEGSKA come from the germline V gene (reference sequence). The CDR3 loop is CSARDGQDYNEQFF.

This CDR3 is CASSPGEDTEAFF. The gene calls are TRBV12-3 or TRBV12-4 and TRBJ1-1; the D call from TCRdb, TRBD1, cannot be confirmed without DNA. There are 13 residues in the CDR3.

V gene TRBV7-6 combines with J gene TRBJ2-7; TCRdb names TRBD1, which stays unverified in the absence of DNA. Per germline, CDR1 SGHVS and CDR2 FNYEAQ. CDR3 size: 14 residues. CDR3 region: CASSLGGESYEQYF.

This chain connects TRBV5-4 to TRBJ2-1; TCRdb's D call of TRBD1 is untestable without DNA. In germline, CDR1 is SGHNT, CDR2 YYREEE (reference sequence). The CDR3 spans 15 residues. CDR3 sequence reads: CASSSGQVSYNEQFF.

The V call is TRBV14, the J call TRBJ2-7; TCRdb returns TRBD1, unconfirmable since there is no DNA. CDR1 is SGHDN and CDR2 is FVKESK in the germline V gene. This CDR3 is 13 amino acids long. CDR3 sequence reads: CASSQDRGNEQYF. The complete variable domain, with remaining parts taken from reference TRBV14 and TRBJ2-7, reads EAGVTQFPSHSVIEKGQTVTLRCDPISGHDNLYWYRRVMGKEIKFLLHFVKESKQDESGMPNNRFLAERTGGTYSTLKVQPAELEDSGVYFCASSQDRGNEQYFGPGTRLTVT.

V gene TRBV6-2 or TRBV6-3 combines with J gene TRBJ1-5; TCRdb indicates TRBD1, and absent DNA this call remains unverified. The CDR3 has 14 amino acids. Per germline, CDR1 MNHEY and CDR2 SVGEGT. CDR3 loop: CASSYSDSPQPQHF.

This chain connects TRBV6-5 to TRBJ2-7. Looked up from germline, CDR1 is MNHEY and CDR2 is SVGAGI. CDR3 length: 18 amino acids. The CDR3 protein is CASSYSPLLRTDSYEQYF.

V and J are TRBV4-1 and TRBJ1-5; TCRdb calls TRBD1, which cannot be checked without DNA. This CDR3 has 17 residues. Germline V gives CDR1 MGHRA, CDR2 YSYEKL. The CDR3: CASSQTAVPGSNQPQHF.

CDR3 region: CASSLGLSSYNEQFF. The genes are TRBV12-3 or TRBV12-4 and TRBJ2-1; the D gene TCRdb calls, TRBD2, cannot be checked with no DNA. There are 15 residues in the CDR3.

The CDR3 region is CASSESDRGSNQPQHF. J is TRBJ1-5 and V is TRBV25-1; the D call from TCRdb, TRBD1, cannot be confirmed without DNA. The CDR3 runs 16 residues. Germline-derived CDR1 and CDR2 are MGHDK and SYGVNS. The full variable domain, with the rest looked up from reference TRBV25-1 and TRBJ1-5, is EADIYQTPRYLVIGTGKKITLECSQTMGHDKMYWYQQDPGMELHLIHYSYGVNSTEKGDLSSESTVSRIRTEHFPLTLESARPSHTSQYLCASSESDRGSNQPQHFGDGTRLSIL.

This sequence joins TRBV14 and TRBJ2-3; TCRdb picks TRBD2, but there is no DNA to check that call. Germline loops: CDR1 SGHDN, CDR2 FVKESK. The CDR3 has 22 residues. The CDR3: CASSLYPLLAGVEPSSTDTQYF.

The chain combines TRBV29-1 with TRBJ2-5; checking the TCRdb D call of TRBD2 is not possible without DNA. CDR1 and CDR2 (germline): SQVTM, ANQGSEA. The CDR3 has 15 amino acids. The CDR3 here is CSVVITRVAEETQYF.

The gene calls are TRBV7-2 and TRBJ2-7; TCRdb selects TRBD1, and the lack of DNA leaves this call unchecked. The CDR3 is 15 residues long. The germline CDR1 and CDR2 sequences are SGHTA and FQGNSA. This CDR3 reads CASSSPGQPYYEQYF.

The gene calls are TRBV6-5 and TRBJ2-1; TCRdb selects TRBD1, and the lack of DNA leaves this call unchecked. CDR1 is MNHEY, CDR2 SVGAGI, per germline. The CDR3 consists of 13 residues. The CDR3 region is CASRDWTGDEQFF.

This sequence joins TRBV7-2 and TRBJ2-2; the D call of TRBD1 rests on TCRdb alone, since no DNA is present to check it. The CDR3 spans 17 residues. CDR1 SGHTA and CDR2 FQGNSA come from the germline V gene. The CDR3: CASSQEADSANTGELFF.

The J gene is TRBJ1-2, the V gene TRBV19; checking the TCRdb D call of TRBD1 is not possible without DNA. This CDR3 has 14 amino acids. Per the germline V gene, CDR1 is LNHDA and CDR2 is SQIVND (reference sequence). The chain's CDR3 is CASSPRDGNYGYTF.

This CDR3 reads CSVLGWAGELFF. The V gene is TRBV29-1, the J gene TRBJ2-2. Germline lookup yields CDR1 SQVTM and CDR2 ANQGSEA. The CDR3 runs to 12 residues.

The chain is built from TRBV27 and TRBJ2-7; TCRdb indicates TRBD1, and absent DNA this call remains unverified. CDR1 and CDR2 from the germline V gene are MNHEY and SMNVEV (reference sequence). CDR3 size: 12 residues. The CDR3 loop is CASSLPGYEQYF.

The chain has TRBV6-2 or TRBV6-3 and TRBJ2-1. Germline loops: CDR1 MNHEY, CDR2 SVGEGT. The CDR3 sequence is 16 residues long. This CDR3 reads CASSYVGGGSYNEQFF.

The rearrangement links TRBV4-1 to TRBJ2-7; the D call from TCRdb, TRBD1, cannot be confirmed without DNA. The CDR3 has 18 residues. Looked up from germline, CDR1 is MGHRA and CDR2 is YSYEKL. CDR3: CASSPTPPLDRTANEQYF.

The genes are TRBV7-6 and TRBJ2-5; the TCRdb call, TRBD1, lacks DNA for checking. CDR1 is SGHVS and CDR2 is FNYEAQ in the germline V gene. The CDR3 totals 15 residues. This chain's CDR3 is CASSLEAGVGETQYF.

V is TRBV6-2 or TRBV6-3 and J is TRBJ2-2; TCRdb calls TRBD1, which cannot be checked without DNA. Germline-derived CDR1 and CDR2 are MNHEY and SVGEGT. The CDR3 totals 16 residues. The CDR3 is CASSHPRTGRDGELFF.

The V gene is TRBV6-2 or TRBV6-3, the J gene TRBJ2-6; the D call of TRBD1 rests on TCRdb alone, since no DNA is present to check it. This CDR3 comprises 15 residues. CDR1 MNHEY and CDR2 SVGEGT come from the germline V gene. The CDR3 spells CASSYTGTGANVLTF.